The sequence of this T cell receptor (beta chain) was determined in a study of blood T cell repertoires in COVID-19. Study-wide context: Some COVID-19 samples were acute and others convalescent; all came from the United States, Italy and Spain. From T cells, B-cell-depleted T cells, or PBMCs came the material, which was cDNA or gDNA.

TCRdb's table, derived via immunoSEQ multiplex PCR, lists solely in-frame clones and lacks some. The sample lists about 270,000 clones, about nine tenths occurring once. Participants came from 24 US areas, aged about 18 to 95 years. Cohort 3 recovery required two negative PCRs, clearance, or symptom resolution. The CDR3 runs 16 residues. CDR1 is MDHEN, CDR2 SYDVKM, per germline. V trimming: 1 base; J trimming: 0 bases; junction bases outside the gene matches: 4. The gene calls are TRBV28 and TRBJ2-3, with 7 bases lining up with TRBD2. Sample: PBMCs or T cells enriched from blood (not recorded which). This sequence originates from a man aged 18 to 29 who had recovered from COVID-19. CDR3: CASSLSGAGSTDTQYF. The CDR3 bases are TGTGCCAGCAGTTTATCGGGAGCGGGGAGCACAGATACGCAGTATTTT.